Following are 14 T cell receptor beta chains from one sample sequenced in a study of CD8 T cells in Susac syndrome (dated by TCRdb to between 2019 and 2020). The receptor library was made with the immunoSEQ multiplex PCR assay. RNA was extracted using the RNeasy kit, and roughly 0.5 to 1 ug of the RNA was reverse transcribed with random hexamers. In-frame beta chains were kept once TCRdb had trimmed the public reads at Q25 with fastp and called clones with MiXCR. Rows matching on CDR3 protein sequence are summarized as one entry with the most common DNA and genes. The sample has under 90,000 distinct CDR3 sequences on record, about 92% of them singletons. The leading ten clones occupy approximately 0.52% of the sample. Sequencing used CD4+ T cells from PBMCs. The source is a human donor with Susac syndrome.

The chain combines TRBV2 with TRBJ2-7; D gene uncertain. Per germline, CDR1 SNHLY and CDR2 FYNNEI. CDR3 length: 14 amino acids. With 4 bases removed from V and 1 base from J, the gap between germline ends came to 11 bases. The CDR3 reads CASSGSHQSYEQYF. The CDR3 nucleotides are TGTGCCAGCAGTGGTAGCCACCAATCCTACGAGCAGTACTTC.

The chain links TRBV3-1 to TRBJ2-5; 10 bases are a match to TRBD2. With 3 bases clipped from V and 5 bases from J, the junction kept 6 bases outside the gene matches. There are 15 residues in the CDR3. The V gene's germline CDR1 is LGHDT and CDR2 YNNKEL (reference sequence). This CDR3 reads CASSQRAGGAETQYF. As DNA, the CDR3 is TGTGCCAGCAGCCAGAGAGCGGGGGGGGCGGAGACCCAGTACTTC.

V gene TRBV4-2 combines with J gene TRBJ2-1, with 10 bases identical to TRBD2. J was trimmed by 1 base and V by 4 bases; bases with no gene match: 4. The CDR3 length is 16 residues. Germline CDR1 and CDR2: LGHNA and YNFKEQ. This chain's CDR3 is CASSPGLADSYNEQFF. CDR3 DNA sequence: TGTGCCAGCAGCCCAGGACTAGCGGATTCCTACAATGAGCAGTTCTTC.

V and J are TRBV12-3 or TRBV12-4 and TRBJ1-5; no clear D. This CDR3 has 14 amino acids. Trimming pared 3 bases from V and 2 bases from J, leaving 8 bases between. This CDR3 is CASSFTAGNQPQHF. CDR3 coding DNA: TGTGCCAGCAGTTTTACCGCGGGCAATCAGCCCCAGCATTTT.

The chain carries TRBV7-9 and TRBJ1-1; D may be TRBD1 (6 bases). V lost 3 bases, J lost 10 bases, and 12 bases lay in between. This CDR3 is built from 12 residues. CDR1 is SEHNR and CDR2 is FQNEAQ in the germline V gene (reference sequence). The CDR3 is CASSLWGLGAFF. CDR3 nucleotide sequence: TGTGCCAGCAGCTTGTGGGGGCTCGGAGCTTTCTTT. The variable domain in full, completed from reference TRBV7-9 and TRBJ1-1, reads DTGVSQNPRHKITKRGQNVTFRCDPISEHNRLYWYRQTLGQGPEFLTYFQNEAQLEKSRLLSDRFSAERPKGSFSTLEIQRTEQGDSAMYLCASSLWGLGAFFGQGTRLTVV.

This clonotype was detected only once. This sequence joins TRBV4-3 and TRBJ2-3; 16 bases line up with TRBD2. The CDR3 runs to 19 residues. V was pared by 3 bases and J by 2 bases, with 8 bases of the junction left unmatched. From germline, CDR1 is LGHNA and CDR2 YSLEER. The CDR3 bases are TGCGCCAGCAGCCAGGAGGGGACTAGCGGGAGGGAATACACAGATACGCAGTATTTT. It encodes CASSQEGTSGREYTDTQYF.

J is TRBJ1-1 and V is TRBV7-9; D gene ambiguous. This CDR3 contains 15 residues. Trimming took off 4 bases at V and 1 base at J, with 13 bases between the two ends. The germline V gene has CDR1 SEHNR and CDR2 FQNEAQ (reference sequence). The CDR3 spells CASSSRQATNTEAFF. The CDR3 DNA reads TGTGCCAGCAGCTCCCGGCAGGCGACGAACACTGAAGCTTTCTTT.

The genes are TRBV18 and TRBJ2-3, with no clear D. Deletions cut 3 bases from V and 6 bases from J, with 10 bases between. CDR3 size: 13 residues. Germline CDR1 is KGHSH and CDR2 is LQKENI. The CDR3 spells CASSPLGRDTQYF. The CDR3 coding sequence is TGTGCCAGCTCACCCCTCGGCAGGGATACGCAGTATTTT.

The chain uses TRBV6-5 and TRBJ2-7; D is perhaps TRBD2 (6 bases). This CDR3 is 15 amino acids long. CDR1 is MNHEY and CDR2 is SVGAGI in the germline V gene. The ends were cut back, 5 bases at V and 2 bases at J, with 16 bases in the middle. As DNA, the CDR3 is TGTGCCAGCAGTCCGCGGGGCAGGGTAGCCTACGAGCAGTACTTC. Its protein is CASSPRGRVAYEQYF.

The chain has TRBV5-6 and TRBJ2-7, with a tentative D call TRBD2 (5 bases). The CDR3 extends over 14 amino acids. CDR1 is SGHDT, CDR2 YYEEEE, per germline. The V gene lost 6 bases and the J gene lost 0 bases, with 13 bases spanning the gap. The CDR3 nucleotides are TGTGCCAGCACCTGGAGCCGGGACTCCTACGAGCAGTACTTC. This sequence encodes CASTWSRDSYEQYF. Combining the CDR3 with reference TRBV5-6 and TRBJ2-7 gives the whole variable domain DAGVTQSPTHLIKTRGQQVTLRCSPKSGHDTVSWYQQALGQGPQFIFQYYEEEERQRGNFPDRFSGHQFPNYSSELNVNALLLGDSALYLCASTWSRDSYEQYFGPGTRLTVT.

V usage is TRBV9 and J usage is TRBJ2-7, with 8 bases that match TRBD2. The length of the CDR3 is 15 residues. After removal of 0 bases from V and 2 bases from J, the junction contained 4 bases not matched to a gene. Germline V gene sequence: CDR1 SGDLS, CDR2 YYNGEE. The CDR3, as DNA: TGTGCCAGCAGCGTAGCGGTCGGGGGGGCCTACGAGCAGTACTTC. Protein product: CASSVAVGGAYEQYF.

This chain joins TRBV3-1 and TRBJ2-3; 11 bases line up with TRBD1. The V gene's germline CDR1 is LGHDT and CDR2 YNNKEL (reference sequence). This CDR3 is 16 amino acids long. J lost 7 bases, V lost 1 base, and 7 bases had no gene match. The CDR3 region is CASSQGDRGLSHTQYF. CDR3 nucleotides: TGTGCCAGCAGCCAAGGGGACAGGGGGTTATCCCATACGCAGTATTTT.

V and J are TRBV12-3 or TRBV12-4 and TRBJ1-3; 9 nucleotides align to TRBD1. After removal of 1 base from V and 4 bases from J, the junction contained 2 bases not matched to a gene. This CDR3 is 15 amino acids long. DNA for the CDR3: TGTGCCAGCAGTTTAGACAGGGGGCAGGGAAACACCATATATTTT. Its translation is CASSLDRGQGNTIYF.

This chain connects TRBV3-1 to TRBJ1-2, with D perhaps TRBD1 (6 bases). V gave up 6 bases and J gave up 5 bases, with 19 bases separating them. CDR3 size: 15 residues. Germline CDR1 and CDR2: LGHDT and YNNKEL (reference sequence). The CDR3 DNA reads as TGTGCCAGCAGGGACAGTGGGACCGACCGTTATGGCTACACCTTC. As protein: CASRDSGTDRYGYTF.